This T cell receptor beta chain emerged from a study of blood T cell repertoires in COVID-19. In the study overall: Sites across the United States, Italy and Spain contributed samples from acute and convalescent COVID-19. T cells, B-cell-depleted T cells, or PBMCs provided the cDNA or gDNA that served as material.

The length of the CDR3 is 14 residues. Germline V gene data show CDR1 as SGHRS and CDR2 as YFSETQ. With 4 bases clipped from V and 6 bases from J, the junction kept 6 bases outside the gene matches. Clones were sequenced by immunoSEQ multiplex PCR, and TCRdb holds only the in-frame ones, with some missing. Among some 320,000 clones listed, roughly nine tenths were seen once. Sample: peripheral blood. The chain is built from TRBV5-1 and TRBJ1-4; 7 positions match TRBD1. This clonotype was sampled from a woman in her 30s with COVID-19, enrolled during active disease. DNA of the CDR3: TGCGCCAGCAGCCGACAGGGCCAGGATGAAAAACTGTTTTTT. Protein product: CASSRQGQDEKLFF.